This T cell receptor (beta chain) was identified in a study of T cell responses to AZD1222 COVID-19 vaccine. CDR3 length: 13 amino acids. From germline, CDR1 is SNHLY and CDR2 FYNNEI. The V gene lost 6 bases and the J gene lost 4 bases, with 12 bases spanning the gap. Clones were sequenced by immunoSEQ multiplex PCR, and TCRdb holds only the in-frame ones, with some missing. The profile shows about 73,000 clones, roughly nine tenths of them singletons. Here the sequenced sample was peripheral blood, taken 28 days after the second AZD1222 dose. J is TRBJ1-1 and V is TRBV2, with D possibly TRBD1 on 5 matching bases. The source is an adult who received the AZD1222 COVID-19 vaccine. DNA of the CDR3: TGTGCCAGCAGGATAGCGGGGGGCACTGAAGCTTTCTTT. It translates to CASRIAGGTEAFF.